A single sample is the source of the 30 T cell receptor beta chains below, sequenced in a study of low-dose radiotherapy and immunotherapy resistance in tumors (dated by TCRdb to between 2021 and 2022). The data were produced on an Illumina MiniSeq. First-strand cDNA was synthesized with Superscript III and a set of TRAV- and TRBV-specific primers, covering both TCRalpha and TCRbeta chains. TCRs were amplified for 20 PCR cycles with Phusion, using a constant-region primer paired with the adapter attached to the V primers. TCRdb redid the processing of the public reads, applying fastp at Q25 and MiXCR, and retained in-frame beta chains. Identical CDR3 proteins give one entry, which carries the most common genes and DNA. The sample table contains tens of thousands of distinct CDR3 sequences; only one count was recorded for 9.4% of them. The top ten clones comprise around 0.93% of the sample. Reading the label with the study, this specimen's time point is: before trial treatment.

The sample in question was PBMCs, obtained before treatment. These receptors originate from a male donor with prostate cancer.

This clonotype was counted at least ten times. The CDR3 nucleotides are TGCGCCAGCAGTTGGACAGGGGGGACCGGGGAGCTGTTTTTT. Amino acid sequence: CASSWTGGTGELFF. The chain couples TRBV5-1 to TRBJ2-2, with 10 bases identical to TRBD1. The CDR3 sequence is 14 residues long. With V trimmed by 5 bases and J by 5 bases, 3 bases remained unmatched. CDR1 is SGHRS and CDR2 is YFSETQ in the germline V gene. Supplemented by reference TRBV5-1 and TRBJ2-2, the full variable domain reads KAGVTQTPRYLIKTRGQQVTLSCSPISGHRSVSWYQQTPGQGLQFLFEYFSETQRNKGNFPGRFSGRQFSNSRSEMNVSTLELGDSALYLCASSWTGGTGELFFGEGSRLTVL.

This clonotype showed up many times. The V gene is TRBV5-1, the J gene TRBJ2-7, with D perhaps TRBD2 (5 bases). The germline CDR1 and CDR2 sequences are SGHRS and YFSETQ. The ends were cut back, 5 bases at V and 7 bases at J, with 19 bases in the middle. The CDR3 sequence is 14 residues long. The CDR3 sequence: CASSTRMDQKEQYF. DNA of the CDR3: TGCGCCAGCAGTACTAGAATGGATCAGAAAGAGCAGTACTTC.

This clonotype has at least ten counts. The CDR3 coding sequence is TGTGCCAGCAGGGACACAGGGCTGAGCAATCAGCCCCAGCATTTT. This translates into CASRDTGLSNQPQHF. The chain couples TRBV6-2 or TRBV6-3 to TRBJ1-5; TRBD1 might be the D (6 bases). Germline V gene sequence: CDR1 MNHEY, CDR2 SVGEGT. This CDR3 has 15 residues. The V gene lost 6 bases and the J gene lost 1 base, with 13 bases spanning the gap.

The sample holds many counts of this clonotype. The chain links TRBV15 to TRBJ2-2; 10 positions agree with TRBD2. CDR1 and CDR2 (germline): LNHNV, YYDKDF (reference sequence). The CDR3 extends over 15 amino acids. V was clipped by 3 bases and J by 14 bases; unmatched bases: 12. The CDR3, as DNA: TGTGCCACCAGCAGCATCCATGGGCCTAGCGGGAGACTGTTTTTT. This sequence encodes CATSSIHGPSGRLFF.

This clonotype was recorded at least ten times. This chain uses TRBV7-8 with TRBJ2-1; D gene ambiguous. Germline V gives CDR1 SGHVS, CDR2 FQNEAQ. Deletions cut 1 base from V and 9 bases from J, with 10 bases between. The length of the CDR3 is 13 residues. This CDR3 is CASSLEGITEQFF. The CDR3 nucleotides read TGTGCCAGCAGCTTAGAGGGCATTACTGAGCAGTTCTTC. Drawing the rest from reference TRBV7-8 and TRBJ2-1, the complete variable domain is GAGVSQSPRYKVAKRGQDVALRCDPISGHVSLFWYQQALGQGPEFLTYFQNEAQLDKSGLPSDRFFAERPEGSVSTLKIQRTQQEDSAVYLCASSLEGITEQFFGPGTRLTVL.

This clonotype was picked up many times. This chain connects TRBV5-4 to TRBJ2-3, with 9 bases aligning to TRBD2. Germline CDR1 and CDR2: SGHNT and YYREEE (reference sequence). The CDR3 has 16 residues. V gave up 0 bases and J gave up 2 bases; unmatched junction bases: 4. The CDR3 bases are TGTGCCAGCAGCTTGGAAGCGGGAGGCATCACAGATACGCAGTATTTT. Its protein product is CASSLEAGGITDTQYF.

This clonotype occurred many times. This chain joins TRBV11-2 and TRBJ2-3, with D perhaps TRBD1 or TRBD2 (5 bases each). From germline, CDR1 is SGHAT and CDR2 FQNNGV. V lost 4 bases, J lost 7 bases, and 12 bases lay in between. CDR3 length: 13 residues. CDR3 loop: CASSSAEGYTQYF. The DNA of the CDR3 is TGTGCCAGCAGCTCCGCCGAGGGGTATACGCAGTATTTT. The whole variable domain, remainder taken from reference TRBV11-2 and TRBJ2-3, is EAGVAQSPRYKIIEKRQSVAFWCNPISGHATLYWYQQILGQGPKLLIQFQNNGVVDDSQLPKDRFSAERLKGVDSTLKIQPAKLEDSAVYLCASSSAEGYTQYFGPGTRLTVL.

This clonotype was found many times. The CDR3 DNA reads as TGCAGTGCTAGCCCGACTAGCGGGAGGAGTATCATCCAGACAGATACGCAGTATTTT. Protein product: CSASPTSGRSIIQTDTQYF. The chain joins TRBV20-1 to TRBJ2-3, with TRBD2 identical over 13 bases. Germline CDR1 and CDR2: DFQATT and SNEGSKA (reference sequence). The V and J ends lost 3 bases and 3 bases, in that order; junction bases with no gene match: 15. This CDR3 is 19 amino acids long.

This clonotype was detected many times. The junction and the germline gene differ at one end; a read error may be behind it. The rearrangement links TRBV5-1 to TRBJ2-3; no definite D call. Germline V CDR1 and CDR2: SGHRS, YFSETQ. The CDR3 is made up of 13 amino acids. CDR3 in DNA: TGTGCCAGCAGCTCCCAGGCGCCAGATACGCAGTATTTT. It encodes CASSSQAPDTQYF.

This clonotype was detected ten times or more. This rearrangement joins TRBV28 to TRBJ2-7; 7 bases fit TRBD1. The CDR3 spans 14 residues. Trimming cost V 6 bases and J 2 bases; bases outside gene matches: 7. Germline assignment: CDR1 MDHEN and CDR2 SYDVKM. The CDR3 region has the DNA TGTGCCAGCAGAGACTTTGGGACAGCCTACGAGCAGTACTTC. Amino acids: CASRDFGTAYEQYF.

The table lists this clonotype with many counts. CDR3 sequence reads: CASAGGTQYF. CDR3 nucleotides: TGTGCCAGCGCGGGGGGGACCCAGTACTTC. The chain links TRBV6-5 to TRBJ2-5; 8 nucleotides line up with TRBD2. Trimming took 8 bases from V and 7 from J; bases not matched to a gene: 0. Germline CDR1 MNHEY, CDR2 SVGAGI. This CDR3 is 10 amino acids long.

This clonotype was detected ten times or more. The chain combines TRBV5-1 with TRBJ2-1; TRBD2 aligns across 11 bases. CDR3 length equals 15 residues. The V segment lost 0 bases and the J segment 15 bases; nucleotides outside the gene matches: 11. The germline V gene has CDR1 SGHRS and CDR2 YFSETQ. The CDR3 loop reads CASSLEGLAEPTWFF. DNA for the CDR3: TGCGCCAGCAGCTTGGAGGGACTAGCGGAACCTACTTGGTTCTTC. Full variable domain (outside the CDR3, taken from reference TRBV5-1 and TRBJ2-1): KAGVTQTPRYLIKTRGQQVTLSCSPISGHRSVSWYQQTPGQGLQFLFEYFSETQRNKGNFPGRFSGRQFSNSRSEMNVSTLELGDSALYLCASSLEGLAEPTWFFGPGTRLTVL.

Concerning this clonotype itself: One end of the junction does not line up with germline, which may come from a read error. The rearrangement uses TRBV7-9 and TRBJ2-1; a weak D match, TRBD2 (6 bases). Germline values: CDR1 SEHNR, CDR2 FQNEAQ (reference sequence). The CDR3 is 13 residues long. The CDR3 sequence: CVSSLAGGNEQFF. CDR3 nucleotide sequence: TGTGTCAGCAGCTTAGCCGGGGGCAATGAGCAGTTCTTC.

This clonotype was picked up many times. This CDR3 reads CASSGQSGEAFF. The CDR3 DNA is TGTGCCAGCAGTGGGCAGTCCGGTGAAGCTTTCTTT. J is TRBJ1-1 and V is TRBV25-1; D unresolved. The CDR3 covers 12 residues. V shed 4 bases and J shed 7 bases, with 10 bases lying between them. Germline values: CDR1 MGHDK, CDR2 SYGVNS.

This clonotype was detected ten times or more. The chain links TRBV10-3 to TRBJ2-3, with D possibly matching TRBD2 (5 bases). This CDR3 is 13 amino acids long. V was shortened by 7 bases and J by 2 bases, with 10 bases between the two germline ends. Germline CDR1 ENHRY, CDR2 SYGVKD. CDR3 in DNA: TGTGCCATCAAAAGCGGCGTCACAGATACGCAGTATTTT. Protein product: CAIKSGVTDTQYF.

This clonotype showed up just once. The CDR3 protein is CSARVVQSSGNTIYF. The CDR3 coding sequence is TGCAGTGCTAGAGTTGTCCAGAGCTCTGGAAACACCATATATTTT. The gene calls are TRBV20-1 and TRBJ1-3; no firm D call. This CDR3 contains 15 residues. Germline CDR1 reads DFQATT; CDR2 reads SNEGSKA (reference sequence). V lost 1 base and J lost 0, with 10 bases in between.

This clonotype was recorded many times. The V and J genes are TRBV29-1 and TRBJ1-1; a weak D match, TRBD1 (6 bases). The V end was cut by 6 bases, the J end by 3 bases, with 14 bases between. Germline loops: CDR1 SQVTM, CDR2 ANQGSEA. The CDR3 contains 13 residues. The CDR3 region is CSVGTGYDTEAFF. The DNA for the CDR3 is TGCAGCGTGGGAACAGGGTACGACACTGAAGCTTTCTTT.

This clonotype was seen many times. The chain recombines TRBV19 with TRBJ1-2; D remains unclear. The V and J ends lost 3 bases and 8 bases respectively, with 16 bases between them. The germline CDR1 and CDR2 sequences are LNHDA and SQIVND (reference sequence). The CDR3 is 14 amino acids. The CDR3 sequence: CASSMRRYTEGYTF. The CDR3 nucleotides are TGTGCCAGTAGTATGAGGCGGTACACGGAAGGCTACACCTTC.

This clonotype was picked up many times. The V call is TRBV27, the J call TRBJ1-1, with D tentatively TRBD1 (5 bases). The ends were cut back, 3 bases at V and 1 base at J, with 12 bases in the middle. The CDR3 length is 15 residues. The germline V gene encodes CDR1 MNHEY and CDR2 SMNVEV (reference sequence). This CDR3 is CASSLGPQGNTEAFF. DNA for the CDR3: TGTGCCAGCAGTTTGGGTCCTCAGGGGAACACTGAAGCTTTCTTT.

This clonotype was seen ten or more times. This chain joins TRBV5-4 and TRBJ2-5; the match to TRBD2 covers 11 bases. V was clipped by 0 bases and J by 5 bases; unmatched bases: 9. Looked up from germline, CDR1 is SGHNT and CDR2 is YYREEE (reference sequence). The CDR3 is 17 residues long. CDR3 sequence (DNA): TGTGCCAGCAGCTTGGTGGTAGCGGGAGGGTCAGCGGAGACCCAGTACTTC. This sequence encodes CASSLVVAGGSAETQYF.

The CDR3 DNA reads as TGTGCCAGCAGCCAGGGACTAGAAGAGACCCAGTACTTC. It specifies CASSQGLEETQYF. The chain recombines TRBV4-2 with TRBJ2-5; 8 bases are shared with TRBD2. CDR3 length: 13 amino acids. J gave up 3 bases and V 3 bases, and 0 bases lay outside the gene matches. The germline V gene has CDR1 LGHNA and CDR2 YNFKEQ.

This clonotype was counted many times. The rearrangement joins TRBV29-1 to TRBJ2-1; 10 nucleotides agree with TRBD1. V trimming: 5 bases; J trimming: 8 bases; junction bases outside the gene matches: 6. Germline V CDR1 and CDR2: SQVTM, ANQGSEA. The CDR3 sequence is 13 residues long. CDR3 coding DNA: TGCAGCGTTCTAGGACAGGGGGGATATGAGCAGTTCTTC. As protein: CSVLGQGGYEQFF.

In this sample, this clonotype is medium-sized. J is TRBJ2-1 and V is TRBV3-1, with 7 bases identical to TRBD2. CDR3 size: 13 residues. Germline values: CDR1 LGHDT, CDR2 YNNKEL (reference sequence). The V and J ends lost 4 bases and 4 bases, in that order; junction bases with no gene match: 1. The DNA of the CDR3 is TGTGCCAGCAGCCCGGGACTATACAATGAGCAGTTCTTC. Its translation is CASSPGLYNEQFF.

Ten or more counts support this clonotype. The DNA for the CDR3 is TGTGCCAGCAGTTTTTGGGGAGATACGCAGTATTTT. Its protein is CASSFWGDTQYF. The chain combines TRBV12-3 or TRBV12-4 with TRBJ2-3, with D hard to call. CDR3 length: 12 amino acids. V gave up 3 bases and J gave up 5 bases, with 6 bases separating them.

This clonotype has ten or more counts. The rearrangement links TRBV28 to TRBJ2-7; 11 nucleotides match TRBD1. V lost 5 bases, J lost 2 bases, and 5 bases stayed unmatched. The CDR3 runs to 15 residues. Germline V CDR1 and CDR2: MDHEN, SYDVKM. The CDR3 region has the DNA TGTGCCAGCAGTAGACCGGGACAGGGGGCCTACGAGCAGTACTTC. It yields the protein CASSRPGQGAYEQYF.

This clonotype came up many times. V gene TRBV28 combines with J gene TRBJ2-1, with D uncertain. V lost 6 bases, J lost 0 bases, and 12 bases lay in between. In germline, CDR1 is MDHEN, CDR2 SYDVKM. This CDR3 region has 15 residues. The DNA for the CDR3 is TGTGCCAGCAGATCCAGCGTCAGCTCCTACAATGAGCAGTTCTTC. It translates to CASRSSVSSYNEQFF.

This clonotype came up many times. This chain connects TRBV6-2 or TRBV6-3 to TRBJ2-2; TRBD2 matches at 10 bases. Germline-derived CDR1 and CDR2 are MNHEY and SVGEGT. V lost 6 bases and J lost 3; bases outside the gene matches: 13. The CDR3 length is 18 residues. The CDR3: CASRPPSGSFHDTGELFF. CDR3 DNA sequence: TGTGCCAGCAGACCGCCTAGCGGGAGTTTTCACGACACCGGGGAGCTGTTTTTT.

This chain joins TRBV20-1 and TRBJ1-5, with D hard to call. V shed 5 bases and J shed 4 bases, with 12 bases lying between them. The CDR3 loop spans 13 amino acids. CDR1 DFQATT and CDR2 SNEGSKA come from the germline V gene (reference sequence). DNA of the CDR3: TGCAGTGCTCAGTCTACAGCAAATCAGCCCCAGCATTTT. It encodes CSAQSTANQPQHF.

This clonotype has a count of ten or more. V and J are TRBV10-3 and TRBJ2-4; 14 nucleotides match TRBD2. V trimming: 6 bases; J trimming: 9 bases; junction bases outside the gene matches: 13. CDR3 length: 17 amino acids. Germline V gene data show CDR1 as ENHRY and CDR2 as SYGVKD. CDR3 nucleotides: TGTGCCATCAGCCCCCCCGGGACTAGCGGGAGAGGAGGCATTCAGTACTTC. It specifies CAISPPGTSGRGGIQYF.

This clonotype has a count of ten or more. The rearrangement joins TRBV7-2 to TRBJ2-5; D gene uncertain. The CDR3 consists of 12 residues. Germline CDR1 reads SGHTA; CDR2 reads FQGNSA. V shed 2 bases and J shed 5 bases, with 6 bases lying between them. CDR3 protein: CASSLSSETQYF. In DNA, the CDR3 is TGTGCCAGCAGCTTATCGTCCGAGACCCAGTACTTC.